This T cell receptor beta chain was documented in a study of STAT3 mutations in large granular lymphocyte leukemia (dated by TCRdb to the late 2010s). The study in broad terms: Canonical activating STAT3 mutations were detected in roughly half of the longitudinally sequenced T-LGLL patients. To reconstruct clonal hierarchy and dynamics, serial deep sequencing of TCRbeta CDR3 and STAT3 was performed in patients with T-cell large granular lymphocyte leukemia. From an initial cohort of 207 LGL patients, roughly 17 representative T-LGLL cases were selected for longitudinal TCRbeta and STAT3 sequencing. Each patient was sequenced at an average of around 3.8 time points, ranging from 2 to 8 samplings. More than half of T-LGLL patients received one or more immunosuppressive therapy regimens, with hematologic response in about 40% of those treated. As controls, the study also included longitudinal sequencing of a couple of patients with natural killer LGL leukemia. Overall study outcomes, separate from this receptor: Because no samples were available when a clone first appeared, clonal expansion was inferred from samplings taken at other points. Since codominant clonotypes persisted in some patients, a small but highly pathogenic clone may have gone undetected. Variable intervals between samplings and differing treatment regimens complicated linking therapy response to changes in TCR clonal burden. At least one immunodominant TCRbeta clonotype was identified in every T-LGLL patient, and multiple immunodominant subclonotypes were identified in about half of the T-LGLL patients. In several patients, dominant TCR clone burden exceeded STAT3 mutant burden, suggesting STAT3 mutation arose secondarily within a pre-expanded clone. In 6 of 18 patients, TCR clonotype switching occurred after therapy, and every newly emerging clone was STAT3 wild type.

The germline V gene encodes CDR1 KGHSH and CDR2 LQKENI. The CDR3 contains 12 residues, cysteine and phenylalanine counted. The read is trimmed to its CDR3 DNA, 36 bases read in frame from base 1. V loses 3 bases of germline sequence and J loses 6 bases, and the interval between the two ends is 9 bases. TCRbeta libraries were sequenced on an Illumina MiSeq, and an average of around 41,000 productive templates per sample was obtained. TCRbeta CDR3 libraries were generated with the immunoSEQ assay using multiplex PCR amplification. Under the source paper's analysis protocol: Repertoire diversity was calculated as previously defined, with values near 0 taken to indicate extremely monoclonal samples. TCRdb's version of the immuneACCESS table is confined to in-frame rearrangements and falls short of the full clone set. An unresolved V gene accounts for under half of the shortfall where checked; the remainder is of unknown origin. V and J calls plus clone size are reproduced from that table; the DNA served to infer D and trimming. The sample table holds 15,000 to 17,000 clones, of which 80% to 95% were seen once. The ten largest clones add up to 8.5% to 10% of the sample.

Regarding this clone: This clone's antigen is unknown. There are no base qualities to consult, and no much larger clone falls within one base.

DNA was extracted from blood mononuclear cells, with the same DNA used for both TCR and STAT3 sequencing. The sample taken for sequencing was peripheral blood mononuclear cells. This receptor chain uses TRBV18 and TRBJ2-7; no D segment can be confidently identified. The origin of this receptor is a woman in her 50s with T-cell large granular lymphocyte leukemia. Some clones in this sample may be carry-over from other donors' samples. The age is the age at diagnosis. The DNA is as follows: TGTGCCAGCTCACCTAGATCCAGCGAGCAGTACTTC. This is translated as CASSPRSSEQYF.